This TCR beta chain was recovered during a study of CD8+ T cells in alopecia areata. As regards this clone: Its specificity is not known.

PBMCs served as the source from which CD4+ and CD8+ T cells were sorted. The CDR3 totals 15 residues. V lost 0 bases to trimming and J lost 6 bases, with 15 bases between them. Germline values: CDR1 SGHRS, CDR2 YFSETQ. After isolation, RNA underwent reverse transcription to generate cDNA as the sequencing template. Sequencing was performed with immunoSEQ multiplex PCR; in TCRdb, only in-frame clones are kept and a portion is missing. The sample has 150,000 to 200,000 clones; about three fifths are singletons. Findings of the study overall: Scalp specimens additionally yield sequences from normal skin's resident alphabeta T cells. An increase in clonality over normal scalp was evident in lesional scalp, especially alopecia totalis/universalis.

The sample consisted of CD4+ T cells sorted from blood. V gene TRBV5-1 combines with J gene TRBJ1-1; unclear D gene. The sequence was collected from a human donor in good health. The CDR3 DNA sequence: TGCGCCAGCAGCTTGGTGGCTCCGGGAGGGTCTGAAGCTTTCTTT. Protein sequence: CASSLVAPGGSEAFF.